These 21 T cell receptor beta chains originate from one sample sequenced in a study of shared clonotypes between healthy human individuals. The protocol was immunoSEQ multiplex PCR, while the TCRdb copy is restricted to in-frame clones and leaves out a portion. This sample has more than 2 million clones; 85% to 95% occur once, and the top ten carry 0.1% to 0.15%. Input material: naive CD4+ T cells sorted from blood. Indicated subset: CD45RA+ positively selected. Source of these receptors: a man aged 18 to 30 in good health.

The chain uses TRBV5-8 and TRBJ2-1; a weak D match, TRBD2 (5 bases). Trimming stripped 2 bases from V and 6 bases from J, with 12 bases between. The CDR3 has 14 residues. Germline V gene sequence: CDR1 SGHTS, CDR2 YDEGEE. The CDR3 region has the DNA TGTGCCAGCAGCTTCTGGGGTGCGGGCAATGAGCAGTTCTTC. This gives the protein CASSFWGAGNEQFF.

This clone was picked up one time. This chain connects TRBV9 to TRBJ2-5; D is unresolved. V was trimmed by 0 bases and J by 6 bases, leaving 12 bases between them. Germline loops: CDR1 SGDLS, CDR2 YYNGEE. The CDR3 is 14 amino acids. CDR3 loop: CASSVAFSSQTQYF. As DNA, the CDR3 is TGTGCCAGCAGCGTAGCATTCAGTAGCCAGACCCAGTACTTC. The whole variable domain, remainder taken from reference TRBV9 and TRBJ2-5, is DSGVTQTPKHLITATGQRVTLRCSPRSGDLSVYWYQQSLDQGLQFLIQYYNGEERAKGNILERFSAQQFPDLHSELNLSSLELGDSALYFCASSVAFSSQTQYFGPGTRLLVL.

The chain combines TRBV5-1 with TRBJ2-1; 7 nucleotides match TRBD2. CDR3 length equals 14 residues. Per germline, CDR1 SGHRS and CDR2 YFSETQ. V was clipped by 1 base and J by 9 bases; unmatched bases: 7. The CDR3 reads CASSLRGREGEQFF. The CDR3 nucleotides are TGCGCCAGCAGCTTGAGAGGAAGGGAGGGTGAGCAGTTCTTC.

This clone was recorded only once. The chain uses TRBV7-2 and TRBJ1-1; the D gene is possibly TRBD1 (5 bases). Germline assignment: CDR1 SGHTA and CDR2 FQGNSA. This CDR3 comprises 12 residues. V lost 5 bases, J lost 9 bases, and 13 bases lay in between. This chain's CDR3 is CASSRDGPKAFF. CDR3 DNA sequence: TGTGCCAGCAGCCGGGACGGCCCGAAAGCTTTCTTT. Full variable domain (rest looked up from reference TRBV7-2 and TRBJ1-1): GAGVSQSPSNKVTEKGKDVELRCDPISGHTALYWYRQSLGQGLEFLIYFQGNSAPDKSGLPSDRFSAERTGGSVSTLTIQRTQQEDSAVYLCASSRDGPKAFFGQGTRLTVV.

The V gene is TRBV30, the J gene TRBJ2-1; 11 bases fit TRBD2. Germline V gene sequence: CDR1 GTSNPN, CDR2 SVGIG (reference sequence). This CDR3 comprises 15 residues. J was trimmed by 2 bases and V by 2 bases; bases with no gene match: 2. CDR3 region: CAWSYSGRAYNEQFF. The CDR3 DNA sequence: TGTGCCTGGAGTTATAGCGGGAGGGCCTACAATGAGCAGTTCTTC.

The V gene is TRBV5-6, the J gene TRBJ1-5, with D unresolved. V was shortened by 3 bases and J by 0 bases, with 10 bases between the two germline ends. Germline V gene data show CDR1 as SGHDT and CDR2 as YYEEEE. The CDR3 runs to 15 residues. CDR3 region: CASSSLAYSNQPQHF. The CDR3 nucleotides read TGTGCCAGCAGCTCCCTCGCCTATAGCAATCAGCCCCAGCATTTT.

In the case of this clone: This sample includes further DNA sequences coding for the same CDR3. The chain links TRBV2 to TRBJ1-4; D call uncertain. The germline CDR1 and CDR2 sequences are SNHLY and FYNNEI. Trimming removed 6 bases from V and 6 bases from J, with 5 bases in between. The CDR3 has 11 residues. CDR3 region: CASSPYEKLFF. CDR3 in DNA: TGTGCCAGCAGCCCTTATGAAAAACTGTTTTTT.

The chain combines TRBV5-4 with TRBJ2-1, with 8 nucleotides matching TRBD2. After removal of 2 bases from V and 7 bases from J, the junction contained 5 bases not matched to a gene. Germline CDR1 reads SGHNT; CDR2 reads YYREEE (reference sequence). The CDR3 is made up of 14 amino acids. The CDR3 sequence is CASSFTGGQNEQFF. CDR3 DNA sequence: TGTGCCAGCAGCTTCACGGGAGGGCAGAATGAGCAGTTCTTC.

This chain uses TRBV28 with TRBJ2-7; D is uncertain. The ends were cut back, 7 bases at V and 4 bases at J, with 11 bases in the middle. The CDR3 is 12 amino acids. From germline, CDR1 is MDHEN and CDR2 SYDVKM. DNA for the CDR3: TGTGCCAGCAAGACCGACAAGTACGAGCAGTACTTC. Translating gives CASKTDKYEQYF.

CDR3 loop: CASSQGSRNSYEQYF. The CDR3 coding sequence is TGCGCCAGCAGCCAGGGCAGCCGAAACTCCTACGAGCAGTACTTC. The chain carries TRBV4-1 and TRBJ2-7, with unresolved D. Trimming removed 3 bases from V and 0 bases from J, with 12 bases in between. Germline V gene data show CDR1 as MGHRA and CDR2 as YSYEKL. The length of the CDR3 is 15 residues.

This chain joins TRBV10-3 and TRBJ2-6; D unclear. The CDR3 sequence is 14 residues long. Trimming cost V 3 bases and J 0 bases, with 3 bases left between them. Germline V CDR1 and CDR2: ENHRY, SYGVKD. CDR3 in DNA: TGTGCCATCAGTGACATCTCTGGGGCCAACGTCCTGACTTTC. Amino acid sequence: CAISDISGANVLTF.

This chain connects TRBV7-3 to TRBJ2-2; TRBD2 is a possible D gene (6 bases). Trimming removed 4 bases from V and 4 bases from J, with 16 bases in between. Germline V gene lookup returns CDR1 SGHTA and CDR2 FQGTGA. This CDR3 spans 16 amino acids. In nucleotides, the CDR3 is TGTGCCAGCAGCTACATCGGGCAGGGAGGCACCGGGGAGCTGTTTTTT. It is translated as CASSYIGQGGTGELFF.

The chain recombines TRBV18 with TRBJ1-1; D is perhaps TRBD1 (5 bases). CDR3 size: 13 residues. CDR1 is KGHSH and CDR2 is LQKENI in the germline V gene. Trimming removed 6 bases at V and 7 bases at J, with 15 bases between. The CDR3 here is CASSNGHWNEAFF. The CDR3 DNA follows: TGTGCCAGCTCTAATGGACATTGGAATGAAGCTTTCTTT. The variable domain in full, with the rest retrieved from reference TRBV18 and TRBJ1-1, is NAGVMQNPRHLVRRRGQEARLRCSPMKGHSHVYWYRQLPEEGLKFMVYLQKENIIDESGMPKERFSAEFPKEGPSILRIQQVVRGDSAAYFCASSNGHWNEAFFGQGTRLTVV.

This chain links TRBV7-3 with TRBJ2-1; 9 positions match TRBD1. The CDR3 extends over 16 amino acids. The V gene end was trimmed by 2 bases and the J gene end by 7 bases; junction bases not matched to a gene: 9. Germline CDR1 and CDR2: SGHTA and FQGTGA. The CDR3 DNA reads TGTGCCAGCAGCTTATTTGGGACAGGGACCACAAATGAGCAGTTCTTC. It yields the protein CASSLFGTGTTNEQFF. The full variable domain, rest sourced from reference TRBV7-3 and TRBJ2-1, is GAGVSQTPSNKVTEKGKYVELRCDPISGHTALYWYRQSLGQGPEFLIYFQGTGAADDSGLPNDRFFAVRPEGSVSTLKIQRTERGDSAVYLCASSLFGTGTTNEQFFGPGTRLTVL.

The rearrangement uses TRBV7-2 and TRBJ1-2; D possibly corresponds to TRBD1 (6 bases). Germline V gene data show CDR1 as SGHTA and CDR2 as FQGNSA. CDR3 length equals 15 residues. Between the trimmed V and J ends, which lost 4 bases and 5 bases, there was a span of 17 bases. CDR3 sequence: CASSSRREGDYGYTF. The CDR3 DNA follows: TGTGCCAGCAGCTCCAGGAGAGAGGGGGATTATGGCTACACCTTC.

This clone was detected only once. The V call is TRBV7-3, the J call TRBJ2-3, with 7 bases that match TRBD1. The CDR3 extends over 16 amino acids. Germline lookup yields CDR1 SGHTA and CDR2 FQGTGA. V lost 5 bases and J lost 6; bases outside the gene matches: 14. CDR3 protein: CASSPGGTANGDTQYF. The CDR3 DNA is TGTGCCAGCAGCCCGGGTGGGACAGCGAACGGGGATACGCAGTATTTT.

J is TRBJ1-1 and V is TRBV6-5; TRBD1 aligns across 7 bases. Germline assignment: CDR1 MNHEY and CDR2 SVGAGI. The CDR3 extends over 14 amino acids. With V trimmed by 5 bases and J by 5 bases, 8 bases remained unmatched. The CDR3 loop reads CASSPDRSRTEAFF. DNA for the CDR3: TGTGCCAGCAGTCCGGACAGGAGTAGAACTGAAGCTTTCTTT.

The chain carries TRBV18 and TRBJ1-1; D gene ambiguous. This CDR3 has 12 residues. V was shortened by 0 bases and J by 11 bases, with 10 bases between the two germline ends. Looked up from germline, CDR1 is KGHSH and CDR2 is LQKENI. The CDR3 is CASSPPSGRAFF. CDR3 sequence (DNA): TGTGCCAGCTCACCACCGTCTGGAAGGGCTTTCTTT.

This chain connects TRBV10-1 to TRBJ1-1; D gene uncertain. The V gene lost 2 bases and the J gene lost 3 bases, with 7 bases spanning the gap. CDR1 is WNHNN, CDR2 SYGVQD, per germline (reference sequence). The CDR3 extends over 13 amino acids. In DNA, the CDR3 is TGCGCCAGCAGTGAGCAGGCAGACACTGAAGCTTTCTTT. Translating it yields CASSEQADTEAFF.

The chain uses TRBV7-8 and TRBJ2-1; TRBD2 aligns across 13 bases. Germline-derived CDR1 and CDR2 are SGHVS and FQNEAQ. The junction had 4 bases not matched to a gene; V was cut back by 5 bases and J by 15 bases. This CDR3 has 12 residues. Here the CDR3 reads CASSRGLAGTFF. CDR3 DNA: TGTGCCAGCAGCCGGGGACTAGCGGGAACGTTCTTC. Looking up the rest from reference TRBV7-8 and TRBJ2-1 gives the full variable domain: GAGVSQSPRYKVAKRGQDVALRCDPISGHVSLFWYQQALGQGPEFLTYFQNEAQLDKSGLPSDRFFAERPEGSVSTLKIQRTQQEDSAVYLCASSRGLAGTFFGPGTRLTVL.

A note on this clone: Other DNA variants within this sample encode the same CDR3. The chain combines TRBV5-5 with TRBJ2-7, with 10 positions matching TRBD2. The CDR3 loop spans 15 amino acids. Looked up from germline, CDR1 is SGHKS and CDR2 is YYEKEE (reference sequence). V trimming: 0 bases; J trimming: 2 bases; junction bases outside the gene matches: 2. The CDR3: CASSLGLAGAYEQYF. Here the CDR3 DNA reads TGTGCCAGCAGCTTGGGACTAGCGGGCGCCTACGAGCAGTACTTC.